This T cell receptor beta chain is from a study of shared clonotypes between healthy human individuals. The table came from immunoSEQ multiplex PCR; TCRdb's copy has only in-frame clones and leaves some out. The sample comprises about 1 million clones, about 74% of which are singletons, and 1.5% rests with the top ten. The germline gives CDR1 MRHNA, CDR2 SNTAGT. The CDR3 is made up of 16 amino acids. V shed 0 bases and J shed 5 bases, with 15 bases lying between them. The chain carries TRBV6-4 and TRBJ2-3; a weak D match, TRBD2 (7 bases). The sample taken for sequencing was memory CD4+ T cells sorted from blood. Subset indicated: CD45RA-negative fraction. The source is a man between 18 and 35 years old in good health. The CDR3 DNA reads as TGTGCCAGCAGTGACTCGAGGGGGGGCCGGAGAGATACGCAGTATTTT. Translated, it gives CASSDSRGGRRDTQYF.